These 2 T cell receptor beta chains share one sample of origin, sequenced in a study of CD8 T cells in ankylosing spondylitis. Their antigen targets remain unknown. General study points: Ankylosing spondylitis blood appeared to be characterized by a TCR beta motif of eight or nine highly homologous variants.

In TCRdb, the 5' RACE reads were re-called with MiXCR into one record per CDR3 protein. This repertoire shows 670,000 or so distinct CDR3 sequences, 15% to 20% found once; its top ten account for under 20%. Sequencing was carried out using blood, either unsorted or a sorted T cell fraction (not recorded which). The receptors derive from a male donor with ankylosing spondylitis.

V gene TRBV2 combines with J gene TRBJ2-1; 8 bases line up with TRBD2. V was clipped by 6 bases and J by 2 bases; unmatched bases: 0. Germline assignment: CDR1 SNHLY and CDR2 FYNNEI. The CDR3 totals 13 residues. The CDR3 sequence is CASSGRAYNEQFF. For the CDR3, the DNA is TGTGCCAGCAGCGGGAGGGCCTACAATGAGCAGTTCTTC.

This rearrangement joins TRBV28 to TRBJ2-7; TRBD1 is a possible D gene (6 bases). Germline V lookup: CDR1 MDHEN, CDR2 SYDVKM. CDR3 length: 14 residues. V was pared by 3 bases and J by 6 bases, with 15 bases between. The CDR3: CASSLDSQPLEQYF. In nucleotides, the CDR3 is TGTGCCAGCAGTTTGGACAGCCAGCCGCTCGAGCAGTACTTC.